This T cell receptor (beta chain) was identified in a study of cytomegalovirus exposure and HLA in healthy donors. Germline loops: CDR1 PRHDT, CDR2 FYEKMQ (reference sequence). The ends lost 6 bases at V and 3 bases at J; junction bases unmatched: 8. This CDR3 has 14 residues. Findings and caveats of the study: DRB1 showed the most TCR associations and HLA-C the fewest in a later analysis, as rates varied by HLA locus.

The PCR employed 60 Vbeta primers together with 13 Jbeta primers. The method was immunoSEQ multiplex PCR; TCRdb's version includes in-frame clones alone and lacks a portion of them. The sample has 200,000 to 250,000 clones, about 80% seen once. As concerns this clone: The antigen remains undetermined.

Sequencing was performed on PBMCs. The clonotype was recovered from a man aged 18 to 30 in good health and CMV-seronegative. This chain uses TRBV13 with TRBJ2-7; the match to TRBD2 covers 7 bases. The CDR3 DNA is TGTGCCAGCAGGACGGGACTACTAGGCTACGAGCAGTACTTC. Translated: CASRTGLLGYEQYF.